The 23 T cell receptor beta chains reported below all come from one sample, sequenced in a study of PD-1 blockade in classical Hodgkin lymphoma. This table comes from immunoSEQ multiplex PCR, and its TCRdb copy is limited to in-frame clones, with some not included. Here the sample spans 9,500 to 10,000 clones, around 74% being singletons. As to time point: cycle 4 day 1 (C4D1), after 6 weeks of nivolumab. Patients all relapsed after autologous stem cell transplantation, and there was variation in brentuximab vedotin exposure. Magnetic negative selection was used to purify CD4+ T cells from PBMCs that had been thawed. The input for sequencing was CD4+ T cells from blood, taken before the fourth cycle of nivolumab. These receptor sequences come from a human donor with classical Hodgkin lymphoma.

V is TRBV15 and J is TRBJ2-1; 10 bases are shared with TRBD1. Trimming removed 1 base from V and 2 bases from J; junction bases left unmatched: 2. The CDR3 is 16 residues long. Germline-derived CDR1 and CDR2 are LNHNV and YYDKDF (reference sequence). CDR3 DNA sequence: TGTGCCACCAGCAGAGGACAGGGGGCTACCTACAATGAGCAGTTCTTC. This codes for CATSRGQGATYNEQFF.

This rearrangement joins TRBV10-3 to TRBJ2-3; D is uncertain. V dropped 6 bases and J dropped 5 bases, with 9 bases sitting between them. CDR1 is ENHRY, CDR2 SYGVKD, per germline. The CDR3 totals 12 residues. The CDR3 DNA follows: TGTGCCATCAGCGTCGACGGAGATACGCAGTATTTT. As protein: CAISVDGDTQYF.

V gene TRBV7-3 combines with J gene TRBJ2-5, with 9 nucleotides matching TRBD2. TRBJ2-7 explains the end of the DNA better; the J call may be wrong. Germline V gene sequence: CDR1 SGHTA, CDR2 FQGTGA. This CDR3 spans 14 amino acids. The CDR3 loop reads CASSASGGLGEQYF. The CDR3 DNA sequence: TGTGCCAGCAGCGCAAGCGGGGGGCTCGGCGAGCAGTACTTC.

The chain is built from TRBV28 and TRBJ2-4, with a tentative D call TRBD2 (6 bases). The ends were cut back, 5 bases at V and 6 bases at J, with 17 bases in the middle. This CDR3 comprises 15 residues. Germline-derived CDR1 and CDR2 are MDHEN and SYDVKM. The CDR3 reads CASSPNAGRGNIQYF. The CDR3 DNA sequence: TGTGCCAGCAGTCCGAACGCCGGGCGGGGAAACATTCAGTACTTC.

The CDR3 loop reads CASSFGQPLTDTQYF. In DNA, the CDR3 is TGCGCCAGCAGCTTCGGACAGCCGCTCACAGATACGCAGTATTTT. V gene TRBV5-1 combines with J gene TRBJ2-3, with a tentative D call TRBD1 (6 bases). The germline V gene encodes CDR1 SGHRS and CDR2 YFSETQ. V lost 2 bases and J 2 bases, leaving 12 bases between the germline ends. The length of the CDR3 is 15 residues. The entire variable domain, with the rest obtained from reference TRBV5-1 and TRBJ2-3, is as follows: KAGVTQTPRYLIKTRGQQVTLSCSPISGHRSVSWYQQTPGQGLQFLFEYFSETQRNKGNFPGRFSGRQFSNSRSEMNVSTLELGDSALYLCASSFGQPLTDTQYFGPGTRLTVL.

This rearrangement joins TRBV21-1 to TRBJ2-1; whether TRBD1, the table's D call, matches the DNA was not checked. TRBV21-1 is tagged as a pseudogene. The CDR3 is made up of 20 amino acids. The CDR3 DNA reads as TGTGCCAGCAGCAACTCAACCCCCCGTCACCGGGACATATCCCCCGATGAGCAGTTCTTC. This codes for CASSNSTPRHRDISPDEQFF.

The gene calls are TRBV7-9 and TRBJ1-1; the D is unclear. The germline V gene encodes CDR1 SEHNR and CDR2 FQNEAQ (reference sequence). Trimming cost V 0 bases and J 1 base, with 9 bases left between them. This CDR3 has 15 amino acids. The CDR3 sequence is CASSLANSPNTEAFF. CDR3 in DNA: TGTGCCAGCAGCTTAGCGAACAGCCCGAACACTGAAGCTTTCTTT.

The rearrangement links TRBV27 to TRBJ1-1; D not resolved. CDR3 length: 12 amino acids. Germline assignment: CDR1 MNHEY and CDR2 SMNVEV (reference sequence). Between the trimmed V and J ends, which lost 8 bases and 1 base, there was a span of 8 bases. The chain's CDR3 is CASSGRNTEAFF. CDR3 coding DNA: TGTGCCAGCTCGGGCCGGAACACTGAAGCTTTCTTT.

V usage is TRBV11-2 and J usage is TRBJ1-2; no clear D. Per the germline V gene, CDR1 is SGHAT and CDR2 is FQNNGV. The CDR3 runs 14 residues. V gave up 11 bases and J gave up 0 bases, with 16 bases separating them. Here the CDR3 reads CAGSKNPSNYGYTF. CDR3 DNA: TGTGCCGGCTCAAAAAACCCATCTAACTATGGCTACACCTTC. Supplemented by reference TRBV11-2 and TRBJ1-2, the full variable domain reads EAGVAQSPRYKIIEKRQSVAFWCNPISGHATLYWYQQILGQGPKLLIQFQNNGVVDDSQLPKDRFSAERLKGVDSTLKIQPAKLEDSAVYLCAGSKNPSNYGYTFGSGTRLTVV.

The chain has TRBV6-6 and TRBJ2-3; D is uncertain. Between the trimmed V and J ends, which lost 2 bases and 4 bases, there was a span of 4 bases. CDR3 size: 12 residues. Germline lookup yields CDR1 MNHNY and CDR2 SVGAGI (reference sequence). The CDR3 loop reads CASSYGPDTQYF. For the CDR3, the DNA is TGTGCCAGCAGTTACGGTCCAGATACGCAGTATTTT.

There are a few counts of this clone. J is TRBJ1-1 and V is TRBV6-1; TRBD1 is a possible D gene (6 bases). Germline values: CDR1 MNHNS, CDR2 SASEGT. The CDR3 has 11 residues. V shed 9 bases and J shed 3 bases, with 8 bases lying between them. CDR3 amino acids: CASHRDTEAFF. CDR3 sequence (DNA): TGTGCCAGTCACAGGGACACTGAAGCTTTCTTT.

The chain couples TRBV9 to TRBJ2-1; the match to TRBD2 covers 10 bases. The V segment lost 4 bases and the J segment 0 bases; nucleotides outside the gene matches: 4. CDR3 size: 16 residues. Germline V gene sequence: CDR1 SGDLS, CDR2 YYNGEE. This CDR3 is CASSLAGVSSYNEQFF. CDR3 bases: TGTGCCAGCAGCCTAGCGGGGGTTAGCTCCTACAATGAGCAGTTCTTC.

The chain uses TRBV4-3 and TRBJ2-4; 13 bases align to TRBD2. The germline V gene encodes CDR1 LGHNA and CDR2 YSLEER. The CDR3 is made up of 19 amino acids. V gave up 1 base and J gave up 5 bases; unmatched junction bases: 11. The CDR3 DNA follows: TGCGCCAGCAGCCAAGGGGATTTAACTAGCGGGGGGGTGGAAAACATTCAGTACTTC. It is translated as CASSQGDLTSGGVENIQYF.

The chain couples TRBV10-3 to TRBJ2-3; no reliable D call. V dropped 8 bases and J dropped 2 bases, with 8 bases sitting between them. The CDR3 contains 12 residues. The V gene's germline CDR1 is ENHRY and CDR2 SYGVKD. In DNA, the CDR3 is TGTGCCATCTCAGAAAACACAGATACGCAGTATTTT. Protein sequence: CAISENTDTQYF.

This clone was seen a few times. The V and J genes are TRBV10-3 and TRBJ1-4; D remains ambiguous. The germline V gene has CDR1 ENHRY and CDR2 SYGVKD. The V end lost 6 bases, the J end lost 4 bases, and 9 bases lay between the germline ends. The length of the CDR3 is 13 residues. In nucleotides, the CDR3 is TGTGCCATCAGGGACGGAAGTAATGAAAAACTGTTTTTT. Amino acid sequence: CAIRDGSNEKLFF.

This chain joins TRBV28 and TRBJ2-2, with 7 bases fitting TRBD1. The CDR3 loop spans 15 amino acids. Germline CDR1 MDHEN, CDR2 SYDVKM. With 7 bases clipped from V and 7 bases from J, the junction kept 12 bases outside the gene matches. The CDR3 loop reads CASKPDRVVSGELFF. The CDR3 DNA follows: TGTGCCAGCAAGCCCGACAGGGTCGTTAGCGGGGAGCTGTTTTTT.

The J gene is TRBJ1-2, the V gene TRBV5-4, with D possibly matching TRBD1 (6 bases). The CDR3 is made up of 13 amino acids. Deletions cut 5 bases from V and 10 bases from J, with 18 bases between. Germline-derived CDR1 and CDR2 are SGHNT and YYREEE (reference sequence). CDR3 region: CASRRPTGFDYTF. CDR3 nucleotide sequence: TGTGCCAGCAGACGACCTACAGGGTTTGACTACACCTTC. The variable domain in full, with the rest retrieved from reference TRBV5-4 and TRBJ1-2, is ETGVTQSPTHLIKTRGQQVTLRCSSQSGHNTVSWYQQALGQGPQFIFQYYREEENGRGNFPPRFSGLQFPNYSSELNVNALELDDSALYLCASRRPTGFDYTFGSGTRLTVV.

The rearrangement uses TRBV5-1 and TRBJ1-3, with unresolved D. The CDR3 totals 14 residues. Germline V gives CDR1 SGHRS, CDR2 YFSETQ. V was clipped by 3 bases and J by 11 bases, with 18 bases between them. The CDR3 DNA follows: TGCGCCAGCAGCTCTGGCGGCGCAGACTTAGCCATATATTTT. It specifies CASSSGGADLAIYF.

This clone rates as large (0.1 to 1%). This CDR3 is CASSQGDGRPQHF. The DNA for the CDR3 is TGTGCCAGCAGCCAAGGGGACGGACGGCCCCAGCATTTT. The chain uses TRBV14 and TRBJ1-5; TRBD1 might be the D (5 bases). Trimming removed 1 base from V and 9 bases from J, with 10 bases in between. Germline CDR1 is SGHDN and CDR2 is FVKESK. This CDR3 comprises 13 residues.

As for this clone: Its ends do not fully match the called genes, so a read error is possible. V and J are TRBV5-4 and TRBJ2-1; 7 bases are a match to TRBD2. The CDR3 has 16 residues. The V gene's germline CDR1 is SGHNT and CDR2 YYREEE (reference sequence). The CDR3 bases are TGTGCCAGCAGTTTGGACGGGGGGAGTTTGGGCAATGAGCAGTTCTTC. Translating it yields CASSLDGGSLGNEQFF.

The chain uses TRBV7-2 and TRBJ2-7; D may be TRBD2 (6 bases). Trimming shortened V by 3 bases and J by 2 bases, and 11 bases separated the two germline ends. In germline, CDR1 is SGHTA, CDR2 FQGNSA. The CDR3 length is 14 residues. Written as DNA, the CDR3 is TGTGCCAGCAGCTTTCCTGCGGGGACCTACGAGCAGTACTTC. This encodes CASSFPAGTYEQYF.

There are a few counts of this clone. The chain joins TRBV7-9 to TRBJ1-2, with unresolved D. Trimming stripped 2 bases from V and 6 bases from J, with 7 bases between. The CDR3 sequence is 12 residues long. The germline V gene has CDR1 SEHNR and CDR2 FQNEAQ (reference sequence). DNA for the CDR3: TGTGCCAGCAGCTTATCTGGGGATGGCTACACCTTC. Encoded protein: CASSLSGDGYTF.

This chain links TRBV5-1 with TRBJ2-5; 7 bases are a match to TRBD1. The CDR3 is 16 residues long. Losses at the gene ends were 4 bases for V and 0 bases for J; bases not matched to a gene: 9. From germline, CDR1 is SGHRS and CDR2 YFSETQ. DNA for the CDR3: TGCGCCAGCAGCCGGGGCCCGACAGGGCACCAAGAGACCCAGTACTTC. This gives the protein CASSRGPTGHQETQYF.